These 15 T cell receptor beta chains share one sample of origin, sequenced in a study of blood T cell dynamics during melanoma immunotherapy. Specified time point: week 3, after first cycle of checkpoint inhibitor. Data came from immunoSEQ multiplex PCR; TCRdb stores just in-frame clones and leaves some out. Of 11,000 or so clones in the sample, roughly 84% were seen once. Sample: blood, taken from a patient treated with checkpoint blockade. The source is a human donor with melanoma.

Regarding this clone: One junction end disagrees with the germline gene, perhaps due to a read error. The CDR3 loop reads CASSLATTALYGYTF. The CDR3 bases are TGTGCCAGCAGCTTAGCGACCACAGCCCTCTATGGCTACACCTTC. The chain joins TRBV4-1 to TRBJ1-2, with unresolved D. In germline, CDR1 is MGHRA, CDR2 YSYEKL. The CDR3 sequence is 15 residues long.

This chain uses TRBV6-1 with TRBJ1-2; TRBD1 agrees at 8 bases. The V and J ends lost 7 bases and 8 bases, in that order; junction bases with no gene match: 3. The CDR3 extends over 11 amino acids. CDR1 is MNHNS, CDR2 SASEGT, per germline. Here the CDR3 reads CASNDRGGYTF. As DNA, the CDR3 is TGTGCCAGCAACGACAGGGGCGGCTACACCTTC.

The gene calls are TRBV13 and TRBJ2-7, with a tentative D call TRBD2 (6 bases). The CDR3 length is 15 residues. CDR1 and CDR2 from the germline V gene are PRHDT and FYEKMQ (reference sequence). V was trimmed by 5 bases and J by 5 bases, leaving 19 bases between them. As DNA, the CDR3 is TGTGCCAGCAGCCGTATTTGGCGGGGAAGAAACGAGCAGTACTTC. This codes for CASSRIWRGRNEQYF.

The J gene is TRBJ2-1, the V gene TRBV6-5; 8 bases map to TRBD2. J was trimmed by 2 bases and V by 4 bases; bases with no gene match: 4. The CDR3 is 15 amino acids. Germline-derived CDR1 and CDR2 are MNHEY and SVGAGI. In DNA, the CDR3 is TGTGCCAGCAGTTCCTTAGCGGGGCCCTACAATGAGCAGTTCTTC. Protein product: CASSSLAGPYNEQFF.

The chain uses TRBV6-5 and TRBJ1-1; D unresolved. Trimming shortened V by 7 bases and J by 1 base, and 7 bases separated the two germline ends. Germline CDR1 reads MNHEY; CDR2 reads SVGAGI. The CDR3 consists of 12 residues. The CDR3 DNA is TGTGCCAGCACCTTAGAGAACACTGAAGCTTTCTTT. Translated, it gives CASTLENTEAFF.

The V call is TRBV19, the J call TRBJ2-5; 9 bases line up with TRBD2. Trimming took 7 bases from V and 5 from J; bases not matched to a gene: 14. The V gene's germline CDR1 is LNHDA and CDR2 SQIVND (reference sequence). There are 16 residues in the CDR3. For the CDR3, the DNA is TGTGCCAGTACCCCAGCGTCGAGCGGGAGGTGGGAGACCCAGTACTTC. Its protein is CASTPASSGRWETQYF.

The rearrangement uses TRBV19 and TRBJ1-1; unclear D gene. V was cut by 5 bases and J by 5 bases, with 12 bases left in between. The CDR3 runs 13 residues. Per the germline V gene, CDR1 is LNHDA and CDR2 is SQIVND (reference sequence). The CDR3 spells CASSERIGTEAFF. In DNA, the CDR3 is TGTGCCAGTAGTGAACGGATAGGGACTGAAGCTTTCTTT.

This chain uses TRBV2 with TRBJ1-5; 7 nucleotides match TRBD1. Trimming took 7 bases from V and 7 from J; bases not matched to a gene: 4. The CDR3 is made up of 12 amino acids. CDR1 is SNHLY, CDR2 FYNNEI, per germline. CDR3 sequence (DNA): TGTGCCAGCACCCAGACAGGGCAGCCCCAGCATTTT. Translation gives CASTQTGQPQHF.

This chain connects TRBV7-6 to TRBJ2-2; either TRBD1 or TRBD2 may fit D (5 bases each). V was pared by 2 bases and J by 3 bases, with 19 bases between. The CDR3 length is 18 residues. Germline loops: CDR1 SGHVS, CDR2 FNYEAQ. The CDR3 region has the DNA TGTGCCAGCAGCTTACGGAATTCGGCAGGGACGCACACCGGGGAGCTGTTTTTT. Amino acids: CASSLRNSAGTHTGELFF.

This clone appeared a single time. The chain recombines TRBV7-3 with TRBJ2-3; maybe TRBD2 (5 bases). The V end was cut by 2 bases, the J end by 2 bases, with 11 bases between. The germline gives CDR1 SGHTA, CDR2 FQGTGA. The CDR3 consists of 15 residues. In nucleotides, the CDR3 is TGTGCCAGCAGCTTATCTAGCACGTACACAGATACGCAGTATTTT. Translation: CASSLSSTYTDTQYF.

This chain uses TRBV6-5 with TRBJ1-4; TRBD1 aligns across 8 bases. The germline V gene encodes CDR1 MNHEY and CDR2 SVGAGI. With 5 bases clipped from V and 8 bases from J, the junction kept 7 bases outside the gene matches. There are 14 residues in the CDR3. In nucleotides, the CDR3 is TGTGCCAGCAGTCGGACAGGGAAGGGGGAAAAACTGTTTTTT. It yields the protein CASSRTGKGEKLFF.

The chain joins TRBV6-5 to TRBJ1-5; D is unclear. The CDR3 sequence is 15 residues long. The V gene's germline CDR1 is MNHEY and CDR2 SVGAGI. Trimming removed 0 bases from V and 7 bases from J, with 13 bases in between. The CDR3: CASSYSKWGEQPQHF. The CDR3 region has the DNA TGTGCCAGCAGTTACTCGAAGTGGGGAGAACAGCCCCAGCATTTT.

This clone was recorded a few times. This rearrangement joins TRBV6-4 to TRBJ2-7; 11 bases fit TRBD1. The V gene's germline CDR1 is MRHNA and CDR2 SNTAGT. V lost 11 bases to trimming and J lost 4 bases; unmatched junction nucleotides: 10. The CDR3 runs to 14 residues. The CDR3 sequence: CASRGDRGVYEQYF. DNA of the CDR3: TGTGCCTCCCGGGGGGACAGGGGGGTATACGAGCAGTACTTC.

J is TRBJ2-5 and V is TRBV21-1; no check of the table's D call, TRBD1, against the DNA was made. TRBV21-1 is deemed a pseudogene. The CDR3 contains 16 residues. In DNA form, the CDR3 reads TGTGCCAGCAGGACCCCGGGACAGCCTACAATGGAGACCCAGTACTTC. This encodes CASRTPGQPTMETQYF.

The chain recombines TRBV28 with TRBJ1-2; D may be TRBD1 (6 bases). Trimming removed 6 bases from V and 1 base from J, with 6 bases in between. CDR3 size: 12 residues. Looked up from germline, CDR1 is MDHEN and CDR2 is SYDVKM. For the CDR3, the DNA is TGTGCCAGCAGGGACAGTAACTATGGCTACACCTTC. Encoded protein: CASRDSNYGYTF.